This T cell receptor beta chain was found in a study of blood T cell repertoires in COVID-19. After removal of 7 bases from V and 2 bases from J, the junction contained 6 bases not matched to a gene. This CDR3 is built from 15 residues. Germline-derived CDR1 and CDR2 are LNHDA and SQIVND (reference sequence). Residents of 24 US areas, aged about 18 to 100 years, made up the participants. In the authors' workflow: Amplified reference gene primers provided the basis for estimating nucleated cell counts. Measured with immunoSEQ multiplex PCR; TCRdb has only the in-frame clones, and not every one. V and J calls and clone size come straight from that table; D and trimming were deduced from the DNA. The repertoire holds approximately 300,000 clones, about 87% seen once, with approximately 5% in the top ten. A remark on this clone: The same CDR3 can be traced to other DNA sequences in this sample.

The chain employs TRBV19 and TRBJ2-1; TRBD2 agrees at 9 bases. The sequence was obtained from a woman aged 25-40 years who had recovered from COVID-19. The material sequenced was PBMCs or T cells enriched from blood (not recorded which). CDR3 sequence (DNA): TGTGCCAGTACCCAAAGCGGGGGGACCTACAATGAGCAGTTCTTC. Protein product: CASTQSGGTYNEQFF.